Listed below are T cell receptor beta chains from one sample, sequenced in a study of blood T cell repertoires in COVID-19. The repertoire was sequenced with immunoSEQ multiplex PCR; TCRdb's copy has only in-frame clones and lacks some. Altogether around 290,000 clones are present, 80% to 95% being singletons, with the ten largest covering 2.2%. Sequencing input: peripheral blood. The source of these receptors is a woman in her twenties or thirties with COVID-19, enrolled during active disease. Each CDR3 is given with its conserved first and last residue. Fields, in order: D gene, J gene, V gene, clone size, CDR3 protein, CDR3 DNA. D genes are given only for firm matches. The size of a clone is reported for some rows only, either as once, few or many, or as a class for expanded clones.

TRBD1 | TRBJ2-7 | TRBV6-5 | - | CASSQTGGYEQYF | TGTGCCAGCAGCCAGACAGGGGGGTACGAGCAGTACTTC
- | TRBJ2-5 | TRBV19 | - | CASSGTPEGETQYF | TGTGCCAGTAGTGGGACACCCGAGGGGGAGACCCAGTACTTC
- | TRBJ1-2 | TRBV4-2 | - | CASSQDLTVNYGYTF | TGTGCCAGCAGCCAAGATCTGACAGTAAACTATGGCTACACCTTC
TRBD1 | TRBJ1-1 | TRBV11-3 | few | CASSSGQGTEAFF | TGTGCCAGCAGCTCGGGACAGGGGACTGAAGCTTTCTTT
- | TRBJ1-1 | TRBV13 | once | CASSLGSLFFSQKNTEAFF | TGTGCCAGCAGCTTAGGTTCTTTGTTCTTCTCACAAAAAAACACTGAAGCTTTCTTT
- | TRBJ1-3 | TRBV27 | - | CASSLEAGNTIYF | TGTGCCAGCAGTTTGGAGGCCGGAAACACCATATATTTT
- | TRBJ1-5 | TRBV10-3 | once | CASGGPGGPQHF | TGTGCCTCGGGGGGTCCTGGAGGACCCCAGCATTTT
- | TRBJ2-2 | TRBV5-1 | - | CASSLVLGGNTGELFF | TGCGCCAGCAGCTTGGTCTTGGGGGGTAACACCGGGGAGCTGTTTTTT
TRBD1 | TRBJ1-3 | TRBV9 | - | CASSAPQGVKSGNTIYF | TGTGCCAGCAGCGCCCCACAGGGGGTAAAGTCTGGAAACACCATATATTTT
TRBD1 | TRBJ1-2 | TRBV9 | - | CASSVGTDGYGYTF | TGTGCCAGCAGCGTCGGGACAGATGGCTATGGCTACACCTTC
- | TRBJ1-1 | TRBV25-1 | - | CASRLTSNTEAFF | TGTGCCAGCAGGCTTACATCGAACACTGAAGCTTTCTTT
- | TRBJ1-1 | TRBV6-6 | - | CASSAQGLNTEAFF | TGTGCCAGCAGTGCACAGGGACTGAACACTGAAGCTTTCTTT
- | TRBJ1-2 | TRBV18 | - | CASSPNGDDGYTF | TGTGCCAGCTCACCAAACGGAGATGATGGCTACACCTTC